These 10 T cell receptor beta chains were sequenced from one sample in a study of T cell responses to AZD1222 COVID-19 vaccine. Using immunoSEQ multiplex PCR, the repertoire was profiled, and TCRdb retains in-frame clones only, with some absent. Found here are 120,000 to 150,000 clones, more than 85% of them singletons; the top ten hold 3.1%. Sample: peripheral blood, taken on day 0 of AZD1222 vaccination. The receptors come from an adult in good health.

V is TRBV14 and J is TRBJ2-7; D is possibly TRBD1 (6 bases). Per germline, CDR1 SGHDN and CDR2 FVKESK. The V end was cut by 0 bases, the J end by 6 bases, with 9 bases between. The CDR3 has 13 residues. The CDR3 DNA follows: TGTGCCAGCAGCCAAGAAACAGGGCGCGAGCAGTACTTC. Translation gives CASSQETGREQYF.

V usage is TRBV7-9 and J usage is TRBJ1-1; D call uncertain. The CDR3 has 13 amino acids. Trimming stripped 3 bases from V and 1 base from J, with 6 bases between. The V gene's germline CDR1 is SEHNR and CDR2 FQNEAQ (reference sequence). CDR3 region: CASSFRENTEAFF. The CDR3 bases are TGTGCCAGCAGCTTCCGGGAGAACACTGAAGCTTTCTTT. The variable domain in full, with the rest retrieved from reference TRBV7-9 and TRBJ1-1, is DTGVSQNPRHKITKRGQNVTFRCDPISEHNRLYWYRQTLGQGPEFLTYFQNEAQLEKSRLLSDRFSAERPKGSFSTLEIQRTEQGDSAMYLCASSFRENTEAFFGQGTRLTVV.

The DNA of the CDR3 is TGTGCCAGCAGTTCCTCTCTCTTGACGGCTATGACTGGCTACACCTTC. Protein product: CASSSSLLTAMTGYTF. This chain links TRBV6-5 with TRBJ1-2; unclear D gene. The germline V gene encodes CDR1 MNHEY and CDR2 SVGAGI. Trimming cost V 4 bases and J 7 bases, with 22 bases left between them. This CDR3 comprises 16 residues.

The chain is built from TRBV5-1 and TRBJ2-5, with 14 bases lining up with TRBD2. The CDR3 spans 17 residues. From germline, CDR1 is SGHRS and CDR2 YFSETQ. V shed 4 bases and J 4 bases; nucleotides not matched to a gene: 9. CDR3 sequence reads: CASSLGLAGVGGETQYF. The CDR3 DNA follows: TGCGCCAGCAGCCTGGGACTAGCGGGAGTAGGGGGAGAGACCCAGTACTTC.

The chain couples TRBV7-9 to TRBJ1-1, with TRBD1 as a possible D gene (5 bases). Per germline, CDR1 SEHNR and CDR2 FQNEAQ (reference sequence). The germline V and J ends were trimmed by 5 bases and 10 bases, with 17 bases remaining between them. The CDR3 sequence is 13 residues long. The CDR3 loop reads CASSLDIQGPAFF. The CDR3 nucleotides are TGTGCCAGCAGCCTTGACATTCAGGGCCCAGCTTTCTTT.

The chain employs TRBV7-2 and TRBJ2-1; 15 nucleotides match TRBD2. With V trimmed by 1 base and J by 7 bases, 2 bases remained unmatched. Germline V lookup: CDR1 SGHTA, CDR2 FQGNSA. The CDR3 loop spans 16 amino acids. The DNA of the CDR3 is TGTGCCAGCAGCTTAGGGACTAGCGGGAGGGGGAATGAGCAGTTCTTC. Translated, it gives CASSLGTSGRGNEQFF.

The chain links TRBV7-8 to TRBJ2-7; TRBD1 matches 7 bases. CDR3 length equals 14 residues. V shed 5 bases and J 5 bases; nucleotides not matched to a gene: 9. The germline gives CDR1 SGHVS, CDR2 FQNEAQ. CDR3 protein: CASSPGQWGNEQYF. For the CDR3, the DNA is TGTGCCAGCAGCCCGGGACAGTGGGGGAACGAGCAGTACTTC.

This clone was seen more than once but under ten times. The gene calls are TRBV15 and TRBJ2-3; 7 nucleotides line up with TRBD2. Germline CDR1 LNHNV, CDR2 YYDKDF (reference sequence). The CDR3 has 16 residues. Trimming removed 0 bases from V and 6 bases from J; junction bases left unmatched: 9. CDR3 sequence reads: CATSREAGEGADTQYF. DNA for the CDR3: TGTGCCACCAGCAGAGAGGCGGGAGAAGGGGCTGATACGCAGTATTTT. Full variable domain (missing parts from reference TRBV15 and TRBJ2-3): DAMVIQNPRYQVTQFGKPVTLSCSQTLNHNVMYWYQQKSSQAPKLLFHYYDKDFNNEADTPDNFQSRRPNTSFCFLDIRSPGLGDTAMYLCATSREAGEGADTQYFGPGTRLTVL.

This clone was observed a few times. The rearrangement joins TRBV27 to TRBJ1-5; 10 bases are a match to TRBD1. V lost 7 bases, J lost 6 bases, and 6 bases stayed unmatched. The germline V gene encodes CDR1 MNHEY and CDR2 SMNVEV (reference sequence). There are 14 residues in the CDR3. The CDR3 loop is CASKTGQGRQPQHF. CDR3 bases: TGTGCCAGCAAAACGGGACAGGGGCGTCAGCCCCAGCATTTT.

The chain joins TRBV25-1 to TRBJ1-6; 7 bases line up with TRBD1. V was pared by 6 bases and J by 9 bases, with 8 bases of the junction left unmatched. Germline-derived CDR1 and CDR2 are MGHDK and SYGVNS. The CDR3 extends over 14 amino acids. The CDR3 reads CASRRQGSGSPLHF. In nucleotides, the CDR3 is TGTGCCAGCAGAAGACAGGGCTCAGGTTCACCCCTCCACTTT.